These 29 T cell receptor beta chains were sequenced from one sample in a study of beta chain features in type 1 diabetes. TCRB transcripts that were expressed got sequenced, as all of the isolated RNA had been reverse transcribed. Measured with immunoSEQ multiplex PCR; TCRdb has only the in-frame clones, and not every one. The sample lists roughly 500,000 clones, around 28% seen once, with around 0.065% in the top ten. Source material: naive CD4+ T cells from blood. The receptors were gathered from a young man in good health.

Concerning this clone itself: A much larger clone lies one base from this, so it may be a read error. The rearrangement uses TRBV5-6 and TRBJ2-3; D is unclear. V was pared by 1 base and J by 1 base, with 7 bases between. Germline CDR1 is SGHDT and CDR2 is YYEEEE. The CDR3 has 14 amino acids. CDR3 residues: CASSLRQGTDTQYF. The CDR3 DNA reads as TGTGCCAGCAGCTTGCGGCAGGGCACAGATACGCAGTATTTT.

This chain uses TRBV5-1 with TRBJ2-1; no clear D gene. Germline V CDR1 and CDR2: SGHRS, YFSETQ. Trimming cost V 0 bases and J 0 bases, with 7 bases left between them. The CDR3 contains 15 residues. In nucleotides, the CDR3 is TGCGCCAGCAGCTTGGAAACTAACTCCTACAATGAGCAGTTCTTC. Encoded protein: CASSLETNSYNEQFF. Full variable domain (outside the CDR3, taken from reference TRBV5-1 and TRBJ2-1): KAGVTQTPRYLIKTRGQQVTLSCSPISGHRSVSWYQQTPGQGLQFLFEYFSETQRNKGNFPGRFSGRQFSNSRSEMNVSTLELGDSALYLCASSLETNSYNEQFFGPGTRLTVL.

The V and J genes are TRBV21-1 and TRBJ2-3; the D call of TRBD2 is as the table states it, not checked on the DNA. TRBV21-1 is noted as a pseudogene. The CDR3 is 15 amino acids. CDR3 sequence reads: CASSSTSGSSDTQYF. CDR3 nucleotide sequence: TGTGCCAGCAGTTCAACTAGCGGGAGTTCAGATACGCAGTATTTT.

The chain joins TRBV9 to TRBJ1-2, with D uncertain. Germline CDR1 and CDR2: SGDLS and YYNGEE. The CDR3 is 13 residues long. V lost 3 bases, J lost 4 bases, and 10 bases lay in between. In DNA form, the CDR3 reads TGTGCCAGCAGCGCATTGGGGTCCTATGGCTACACCTTC. It translates to CASSALGSYGYTF.

There are a few counts of this clone. The CDR3 sequence: CASTRDQSTEAFF. DNA of the CDR3: TGTGCCAGTACCAGGGATCAGAGCACTGAAGCTTTCTTT. This chain uses TRBV19 with TRBJ1-1; possible D gene TRBD1, 5 bases. The CDR3 is 13 amino acids. Germline V gives CDR1 LNHDA, CDR2 SQIVND (reference sequence). V was cut by 7 bases and J by 4 bases, with 13 bases left in between.

Only a few counts were recorded for this clone. V usage is TRBV30 and J usage is TRBJ2-7; either TRBD1 or TRBD2 may fit D (6 bases each). V lost 2 bases to trimming and J lost 2 bases, with 13 bases between them. Germline V gives CDR1 GTSNPN, CDR2 SVGIG (reference sequence). There are 14 residues in the CDR3. This CDR3 is CAWSPLRGAYEQYF. In DNA form, the CDR3 reads TGTGCCTGGAGTCCATTAAGGGGGGCCTACGAGCAGTACTTC.

Turning to this clone: Other DNA sequences in the sample encode the same CDR3. The rearrangement links TRBV30 to TRBJ2-3; a possible D gene is TRBD1 (6 bases). Trimming cost V 0 bases and J 9 bases, with 7 bases left between them. CDR1 and CDR2 (germline): GTSNPN, SVGIG (reference sequence). The CDR3 loop spans 11 amino acids. The CDR3 spells CAWSVGGTQYF. The CDR3 bases are TGTGCCTGGAGTGTAGGGGGAACGCAGTATTTT.

This clone has more than one count but fewer than ten. The chain carries TRBV30 and TRBJ2-5; no reliable D call. Trimming removed 0 bases from V and 1 base from J, with 9 bases in between. Germline CDR1 GTSNPN, CDR2 SVGIG (reference sequence). The CDR3 runs to 14 residues. The CDR3 reads CAWSVQRIQETQYF. The CDR3 bases are TGTGCCTGGAGTGTACAGCGAATCCAAGAGACCCAGTACTTC.

In its sample, this clone was seen a few times. V usage is TRBV18 and J usage is TRBJ1-1; maybe TRBD1 (6 bases). Germline V gene sequence: CDR1 KGHSH, CDR2 LQKENI. This CDR3 contains 16 residues. Deletions cut 6 bases from V and 0 bases from J, with 17 bases between. CDR3 sequence: CASSPTQQGLNTEAFF. The CDR3 DNA reads TGTGCCAGCTCGCCAACGCAACAGGGCCTGAACACTGAAGCTTTCTTT.

The table lists this clone with a few counts. This sequence joins TRBV23-1 and TRBJ2-3; D gene uncertain. TRBV23-1 has ORF status, its function being uncertain. The ends were cut back, 0 bases at V and 2 bases at J, with 6 bases in the middle. CDR3 size: 14 residues. CDR3 nucleotides: TGCGCCAGCAGTCAATCGGCACACACAGATACGCAGTATTTT. This sequence encodes CASSQSAHTDTQYF.

The chain joins TRBV10-3 to TRBJ2-1; 9 bases line up with TRBD2. CDR1 and CDR2 (germline): ENHRY, SYGVKD. The CDR3 length is 16 residues. V lost 5 bases, J lost 7 bases, and 12 bases stayed unmatched. The CDR3, as DNA: TGTGCCATCAGTTCAGGGGTAGCGGGAGCAGGAAATGAGCAGTTCTTC. Translation: CAISSGVAGAGNEQFF.

This clone turned up a few times. Other nucleotide sequences from this sample produce the same CDR3. This rearrangement joins TRBV25-1 to TRBJ1-2, with D perhaps TRBD1 (5 bases). Trimming shortened V by 3 bases and J by 5 bases, and 10 bases separated the two germline ends. This CDR3 region has 13 residues. The germline CDR1 and CDR2 sequences are MGHDK and SYGVNS. DNA for the CDR3: TGTGCCAGCAGTGAGGGACTGGATTATGGCTACACCTTC. Its protein product is CASSEGLDYGYTF.

This clone was seen only a few times. V is TRBV4-1 and J is TRBJ1-1; D gene unclear. This CDR3 has 14 residues. V shed 2 bases and J shed 4 bases, with 11 bases lying between them. Per germline, CDR1 MGHRA and CDR2 YSYEKL. CDR3 in DNA: TGCGCCAGCAGCCAAACGGCCAAGGGCACTGAAGCTTTCTTT. Translation gives CASSQTAKGTEAFF.

The table lists this clone with a few counts. The chain combines TRBV30 with TRBJ2-3; D may correspond to TRBD1 or TRBD2 (5 bases each). Trimming pared 5 bases from V and 7 bases from J, leaving 13 bases between. The CDR3 sequence is 12 residues long. Germline assignment: CDR1 GTSNPN and CDR2 SVGIG (reference sequence). DNA of the CDR3: TGTGCCTGGGTCGGGGCTACAAATACGCAGTATTTT. Amino acids: CAWVGATNTQYF.

This clone has only a few counts. CDR3 sequence (DNA): TGCAGCGTGGACAGGGAATCAGGTCGCACTGAAGCTTTCTTT. Encoded protein: CSVDRESGRTEAFF. This chain connects TRBV29-1 to TRBJ1-1; 8 bases fit TRBD1. V shed 6 bases and J 4 bases; nucleotides not matched to a gene: 10. Germline CDR1 SQVTM, CDR2 ANQGSEA. CDR3 size: 14 residues.

This clone has only a few counts. The chain combines TRBV10-3 with TRBJ2-5; D is possibly TRBD1 (5 bases). V gave up 2 bases and J gave up 5 bases, with 21 bases separating them. This CDR3 has 17 residues. From germline, CDR1 is ENHRY and CDR2 SYGVKD. CDR3 in DNA: TGTGCCATCAGTGAGGTACACAGGATGGATTTGAGGGAGACCCAGTACTTC. Translating gives CAISEVHRMDLRETQYF.

This clone was observed a few times. Different DNA sequences within this sample yield the same CDR3. The rearrangement joins TRBV19 to TRBJ2-2; no firm D call. The CDR3 covers 12 residues. The germline V gene has CDR1 LNHDA and CDR2 SQIVND (reference sequence). V was trimmed by 3 bases and J by 4 bases, leaving 3 bases between them. Here the CDR3 reads CASSIGTGELFF. The CDR3 coding sequence is TGTGCCAGTAGTATTGGCACCGGGGAGCTGTTTTTT.

About this clone: Additional DNA sequences in this sample encode the identical CDR3. The rearrangement uses TRBV29-1 and TRBJ2-5; TRBD1 is a possible D gene (6 bases). Germline V lookup: CDR1 SQVTM, CDR2 ANQGSEA. The CDR3 runs to 11 residues. V lost 7 bases and J lost 5, with 11 bases in between. The CDR3 loop is CSGQGLETQYF. CDR3 DNA: TGCAGCGGGCAGGGGCTGGAGACCCAGTACTTC.

The chain couples TRBV30 to TRBJ1-1; 9 bases align to TRBD1. V lost 5 bases to trimming and J lost 6 bases; unmatched junction nucleotides: 7. Germline-derived CDR1 and CDR2 are GTSNPN and SVGIG (reference sequence). CDR3 length: 13 residues. The CDR3 is CAWGTGGWAEAFF. The CDR3 DNA is TGTGCCTGGGGAACAGGGGGCTGGGCTGAAGCTTTCTTT.

This clone was counted between two and nine times. In DNA, the CDR3 is TGCAGCGGACTTAGGTCCTACGAGCAGTACTTC. Protein: CSGLRSYEQYF. This chain connects TRBV20-1 to TRBJ2-7; a possible D gene is TRBD2 (5 bases). The CDR3 runs to 11 residues. Germline V lookup: CDR1 DFQATT, CDR2 SNEGSKA (reference sequence).

This clone showed up just a few times. The V and J genes are TRBV7-8 and TRBJ2-3, with 8 bases matching TRBD2. V dropped 2 bases and J dropped 6; count of bases not matched to a gene: 4. Germline CDR1 reads SGHVS; CDR2 reads FQNEAQ. There are 14 residues in the CDR3. CDR3: CASSLSRGRDTQYF. In nucleotides, the CDR3 is TGTGCCAGCAGCTTATCTCGCGGGAGGGATACGCAGTATTTT.

V usage is TRBV29-1 and J usage is TRBJ1-2; the D is unclear. The CDR3 runs to 11 residues. Per germline, CDR1 SQVTM and CDR2 ANQGSEA. CDR3 sequence reads: CTFGNNYGYTF. The DNA for the CDR3 is TGCACCTTCGGGAATAACTATGGCTACACCTTC. The full variable domain, completed using reference TRBV29-1 and TRBJ1-2, is SAVISQKPSRDICQRGTSLTIQCQVDSQVTMMFWYRQQPGQSLTLIATANQGSEATYESGFVIDKFPISRPNLTFSTLTVSNMSPEDSSIYLCTFGNNYGYTFGSGTRLTVV.

A few counts support this clone. V usage is TRBV4-2 and J usage is TRBJ2-7; D may be TRBD1 (6 bases). V was pared by 0 bases and J by 6 bases, with 9 bases between. Germline CDR1 is LGHNA and CDR2 is YNFKEQ. This CDR3 contains 13 residues. The CDR3 bases are TGTGCCAGCAGCCAAGATAGGGGGTTCGAGCAGTACTTC. This encodes CASSQDRGFEQYF.

This clone was picked up a small number of times. V usage is TRBV20-1 and J usage is TRBJ2-7; D is unresolved. The V end was cut by 5 bases, the J end by 4 bases, with 6 bases between. Germline assignment: CDR1 DFQATT and CDR2 SNEGSKA (reference sequence). This CDR3 contains 10 residues. The CDR3 DNA reads as TGCAGTGCTGTCCCGTACGAGCAGTACTTC. Its translation: CSAVPYEQYF.

The chain carries TRBV4-1 and TRBJ2-6; D is ambiguous. Trimming left V 6 bases short and J 0 bases short, with 9 bases between. The CDR3 has 15 residues. The V gene's germline CDR1 is MGHRA and CDR2 YSYEKL. The CDR3 is CASSRMSSGANVLTF. As DNA, the CDR3 is TGCGCCAGCAGTCGGATGAGCTCTGGGGCCAACGTCCTGACTTTC.

As concerns this clone: This sample also contains other DNA sequences that code for the same CDR3. The chain combines TRBV29-1 with TRBJ2-1; no reliable D call. Trimming cost V 6 bases and J 2 bases, with 5 bases left between them. Germline V gives CDR1 SQVTM, CDR2 ANQGSEA. This CDR3 region has 11 residues. The CDR3 is CSVATYNEQFF. CDR3 in DNA: TGCAGCGTGGCCACCTACAATGAGCAGTTCTTC.

The chain couples TRBV5-1 to TRBJ2-1, with TRBD2 matching over 10 bases. Germline assignment: CDR1 SGHRS and CDR2 YFSETQ. This CDR3 is built from 16 residues. J gave up 0 bases and V 4 bases, and 4 bases lay outside the gene matches. The CDR3 DNA sequence: TGCGCCAGCAGCGGACTAGCGGCTAGCTCCTACAATGAGCAGTTCTTC. This encodes CASSGLAASSYNEQFF.

CDR3 sequence reads: CASSLAPGTGYEQYF. The CDR3 DNA sequence: TGCGCCAGCAGCTTGGCCCCAGGGACCGGGTACGAGCAGTACTTC. The rearrangement uses TRBV5-1 and TRBJ2-7; D possibly matches TRBD1 or TRBD2 (5 bases each). In germline, CDR1 is SGHRS, CDR2 YFSETQ. The germline V and J ends were trimmed by 0 bases and 4 bases, with 14 bases remaining between them. The CDR3 is 15 amino acids.

This clone was seen a handful of times. The chain uses TRBV7-6 and TRBJ1-2; perhaps TRBD1 as D (6 bases). The CDR3 consists of 14 residues. Germline CDR1 reads SGHVS; CDR2 reads FNYEAQ. V was clipped by 1 base and J by 8 bases, with 14 bases between them. The CDR3 DNA reads as TGTGCCAGCAGCTTAGGACAGGCCACGACCGGCTACACCTTC. It codes for CASSLGQATTGYTF. Filled out from reference TRBV7-6 and TRBJ1-2, the complete variable domain reads GAGVSQSPRYKVTKRGQDVALRCDPISGHVSLYWYRQALGQGPEFLTYFNYEAQQDKSGLPNDRFSAERPEGSISTLTIQRTEQRDSAMYRCASSLGQATTGYTFGSGTRLTVV.